The source of this T cell receptor beta chain is a study of T cells in Graves' hyperthyroidism and ophthalmopathy. V was trimmed by 1 base and J by 0 bases, leaving 8 bases between them. There are 15 residues in the CDR3. CDR1 is LGHDT, CDR2 YNNKEL, per germline (reference sequence). What was amplified from RNA transcripts were TCR beta CDR3 regions. Researchers ran a first-round RT-PCR on the TCR CDR3 using the HTBI primer set. TCRdb re-derived calls from the multiplex PCR reads in MiXCR, one entry per CDR3 protein. The sample has over 700,000 distinct CDR3 sequences, roughly 20% seen once. Whole-study findings and limits: Most clonotypes expanded in thyroid above 0.001 were likewise present in blood. Prediction of ophthalmopathy progression came a median around 6.1 months pre-onset.

This clonotype has a count of ten or more. Antigen unknown. This blood was taken when hyperthyroidism was first diagnosed, before any ophthalmopathy symptoms existed. From under 12 ml of fresh peripheral blood, PBMCs were isolated. This TCR was recovered from a woman aged 45 to 65 with Graves' hyperthyroidism that later progressed to Graves' ophthalmopathy. The rearrangement links TRBV3-1 to TRBJ2-3, with D uncertain. The sample consisted of blood. The CDR3 DNA follows: TGTGCCAGCAGCCAAGCTCAGCGAAGCACAGATACGCAGTATTTT. It yields the protein CASSQAQRSTDTQYF.